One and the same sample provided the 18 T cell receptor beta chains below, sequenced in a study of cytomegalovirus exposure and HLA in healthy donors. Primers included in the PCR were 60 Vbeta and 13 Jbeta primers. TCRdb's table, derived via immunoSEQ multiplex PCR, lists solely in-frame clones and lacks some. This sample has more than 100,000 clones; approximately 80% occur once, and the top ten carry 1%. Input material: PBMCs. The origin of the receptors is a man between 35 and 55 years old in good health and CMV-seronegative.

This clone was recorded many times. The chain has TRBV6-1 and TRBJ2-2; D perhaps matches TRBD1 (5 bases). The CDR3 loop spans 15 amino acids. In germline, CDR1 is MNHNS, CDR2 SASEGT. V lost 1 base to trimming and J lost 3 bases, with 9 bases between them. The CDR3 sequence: CASSEEGRDTGELFF. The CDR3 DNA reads TGTGCCAGCAGTGAAGAGGGGCGAGACACCGGGGAGCTGTTTTTT.

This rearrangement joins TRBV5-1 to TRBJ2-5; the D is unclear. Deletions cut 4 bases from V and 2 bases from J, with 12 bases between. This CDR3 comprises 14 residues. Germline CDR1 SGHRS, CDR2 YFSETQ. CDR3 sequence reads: CASSLGPIQETQYF. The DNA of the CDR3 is TGCGCCAGCAGCCTTGGCCCAATTCAAGAGACCCAGTACTTC.

The CDR3 spells CSVVGPSTGIMNTEAFF. CDR3 coding DNA: TGCAGCGTTGTGGGACCCTCTACAGGGATCATGAACACTGAAGCTTTCTTT. V gene TRBV29-1 combines with J gene TRBJ1-1, with D possibly being TRBD1 (6 bases). CDR1 and CDR2 from the germline V gene are SQVTM and ANQGSEA. This CDR3 region has 17 residues. Deletions cut 4 bases from V and 0 bases from J, with 21 bases between.

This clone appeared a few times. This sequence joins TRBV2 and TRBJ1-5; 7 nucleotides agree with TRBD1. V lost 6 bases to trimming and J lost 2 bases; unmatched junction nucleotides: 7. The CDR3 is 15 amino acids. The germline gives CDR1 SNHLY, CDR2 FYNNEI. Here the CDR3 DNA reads TGTGCCAGCAGCGTAGGACAGGCCGGCAATCAGCCCCAGCATTTT. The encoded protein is CASSVGQAGNQPQHF.

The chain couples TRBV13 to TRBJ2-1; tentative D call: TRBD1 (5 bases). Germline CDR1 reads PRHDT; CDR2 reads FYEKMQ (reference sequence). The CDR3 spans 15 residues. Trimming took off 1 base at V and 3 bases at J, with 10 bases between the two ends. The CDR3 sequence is CASSLEVRGYNEQFF. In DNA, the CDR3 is TGTGCCAGCAGCTTAGAAGTTAGGGGCTACAATGAGCAGTTCTTC.

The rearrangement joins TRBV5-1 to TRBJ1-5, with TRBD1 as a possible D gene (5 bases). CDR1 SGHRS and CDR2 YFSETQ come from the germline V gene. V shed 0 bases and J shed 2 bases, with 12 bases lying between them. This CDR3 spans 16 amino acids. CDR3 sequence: CASSLGYGGGNQPQHF. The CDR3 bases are TGCGCCAGCAGCTTGGGGTACGGGGGTGGCAATCAGCCCCAGCATTTT.

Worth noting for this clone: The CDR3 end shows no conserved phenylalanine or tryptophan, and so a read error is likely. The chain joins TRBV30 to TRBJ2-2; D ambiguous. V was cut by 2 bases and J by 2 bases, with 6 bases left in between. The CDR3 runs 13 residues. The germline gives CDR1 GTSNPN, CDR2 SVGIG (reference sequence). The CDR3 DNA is TGTGCCTGGAGTCCTCATAACACCGGGGAGCTGTTTGTT. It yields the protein CAWSPHNTGELFV.

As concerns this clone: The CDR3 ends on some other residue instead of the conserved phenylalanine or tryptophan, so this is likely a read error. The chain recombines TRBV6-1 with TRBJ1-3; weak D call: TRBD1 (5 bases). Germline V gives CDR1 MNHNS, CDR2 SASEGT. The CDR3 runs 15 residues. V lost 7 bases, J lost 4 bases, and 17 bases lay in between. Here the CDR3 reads CASNELPGQGNTIYV. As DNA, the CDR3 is TGTGCCAGCAACGAGCTTCCAGGGCAGGGAAACACCATATATGTT.

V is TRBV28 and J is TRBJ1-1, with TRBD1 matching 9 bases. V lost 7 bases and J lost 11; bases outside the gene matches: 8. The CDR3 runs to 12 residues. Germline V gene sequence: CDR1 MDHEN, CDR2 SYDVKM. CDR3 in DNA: TGTGCCAGCATAACGGGACAGGGTCGTGCTTTCTTT. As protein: CASITGQGRAFF.

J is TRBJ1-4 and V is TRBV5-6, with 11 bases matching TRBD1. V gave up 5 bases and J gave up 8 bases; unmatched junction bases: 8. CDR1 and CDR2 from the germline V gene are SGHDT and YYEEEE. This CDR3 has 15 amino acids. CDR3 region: CASSRRTGGFEKLFF. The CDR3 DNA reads TGTGCCAGCAGTCGCCGGACAGGGGGCTTCGAAAAACTGTTTTTT. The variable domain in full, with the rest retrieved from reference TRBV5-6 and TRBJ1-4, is DAGVTQSPTHLIKTRGQQVTLRCSPKSGHDTVSWYQQALGQGPQFIFQYYEEEERQRGNFPDRFSGHQFPNYSSELNVNALLLGDSALYLCASSRRTGGFEKLFFGSGTQLSVL.

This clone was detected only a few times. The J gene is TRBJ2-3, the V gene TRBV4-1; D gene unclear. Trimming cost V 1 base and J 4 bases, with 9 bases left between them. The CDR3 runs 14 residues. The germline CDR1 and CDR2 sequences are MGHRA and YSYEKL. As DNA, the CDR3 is TGCGCCAGCAGCCAAGTCTTTAGTTCAGATACGCAGTATTTT. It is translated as CASSQVFSSDTQYF.

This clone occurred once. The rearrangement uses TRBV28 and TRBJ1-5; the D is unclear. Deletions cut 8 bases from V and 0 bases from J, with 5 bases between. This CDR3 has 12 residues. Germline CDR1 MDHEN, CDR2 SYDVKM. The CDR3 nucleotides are TGTGCCAGCGGAGTTAGCAATCAGCCCCAGCATTTT. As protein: CASGVSNQPQHF.

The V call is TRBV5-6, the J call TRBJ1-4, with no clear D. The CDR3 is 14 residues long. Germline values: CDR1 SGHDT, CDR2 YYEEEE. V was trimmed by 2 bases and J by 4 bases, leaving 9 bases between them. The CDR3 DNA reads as TGTGCCAGCAGCTTTGGGCAGTTTAATGAAAAACTGTTTTTT. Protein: CASSFGQFNEKLFF.

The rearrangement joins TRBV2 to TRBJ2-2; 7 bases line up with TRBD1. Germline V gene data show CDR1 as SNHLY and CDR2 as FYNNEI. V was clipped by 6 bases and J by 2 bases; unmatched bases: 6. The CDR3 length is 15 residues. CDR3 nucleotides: TGTGCCAGCAGCGACAGGGTGGGAAACACCGGGGAGCTGTTTTTT. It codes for CASSDRVGNTGELFF.

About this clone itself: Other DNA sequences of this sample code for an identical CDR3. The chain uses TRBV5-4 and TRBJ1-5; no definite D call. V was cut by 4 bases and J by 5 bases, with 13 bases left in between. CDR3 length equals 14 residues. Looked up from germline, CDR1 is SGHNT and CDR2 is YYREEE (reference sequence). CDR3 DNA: TGTGCCAGCAGCCCCGGCGGGTTGGATCAGCCCCAGCATTTT. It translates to CASSPGGLDQPQHF.

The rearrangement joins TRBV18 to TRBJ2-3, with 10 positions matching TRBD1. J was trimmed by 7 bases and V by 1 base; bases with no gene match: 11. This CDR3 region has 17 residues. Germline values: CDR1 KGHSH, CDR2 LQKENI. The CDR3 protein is CASSPLRDRGNQNTQYF. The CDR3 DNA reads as TGTGCCAGCTCACCACTTCGGGACAGGGGAAACCAAAATACGCAGTATTTT.

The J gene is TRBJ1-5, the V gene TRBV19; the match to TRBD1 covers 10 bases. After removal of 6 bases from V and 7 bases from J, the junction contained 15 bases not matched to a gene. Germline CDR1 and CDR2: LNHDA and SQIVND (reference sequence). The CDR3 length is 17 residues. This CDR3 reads CASSRMTGGGDGQPQHF. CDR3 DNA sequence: TGTGCCAGTAGCAGAATGACAGGGGGCGGGGACGGCCAGCCCCAGCATTTT.

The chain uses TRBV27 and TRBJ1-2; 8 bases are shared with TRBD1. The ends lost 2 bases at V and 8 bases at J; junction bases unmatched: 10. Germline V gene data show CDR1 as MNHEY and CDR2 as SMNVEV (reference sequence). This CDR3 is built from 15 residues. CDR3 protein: CASSLDPRQGYGYTF. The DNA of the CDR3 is TGTGCCAGCAGTTTAGACCCGAGACAGGGGTACGGCTACACCTTC.